Sequencing of this T cell receptor (beta chain) was carried out in a study of cytomegalovirus exposure and HLA in healthy donors. Study observations and caveats: For TCR beta chains, V- and J-gene trimming was later linked to a missense DCLRE1C variant.

J lost 2 bases, V lost 4 bases, and 3 bases had no gene match. This CDR3 comprises 14 residues. CDR1 and CDR2 from the germline V gene are MNHEY and SMNVEV (reference sequence). Only one count was recorded for this clone. Its antigen is unknown. A multiplex PCR was run with 60 Vbeta primers and 13 Jbeta primers. Generated by immunoSEQ multiplex PCR, the TCRdb table keeps only in-frame clones and is missing some. This table holds 150,000 to 200,000 clones, 81% found once. The sample consisted of PBMCs. The V gene is TRBV27, the J gene TRBJ2-7; TRBD2 matches at 9 bases. The TCR was taken from a man aged 50 or older in good health and CMV-seropositive. CDR3 DNA: TGTGCCAGCAGTTGGCGGGAGGGCCCCTACGAGCAGTACTTC. Its translation: CASSWREGPYEQYF.